The subject of this entry is one TCR beta chain. The data were obtained in a study of cytomegalovirus exposure and HLA in healthy donors. 60 Vbeta and 13 Jbeta primers were used in PCR. Sequenced by immunoSEQ multiplex PCR; TCRdb stores in-frame clones only, minus some. The sample holds some 120,000 clones; about 80% are singletons and the top ten take roughly 3%. Germline V gene lookup returns CDR1 SGHTA and CDR2 FQGNSA. The ends lost 1 base at V and 6 bases at J; junction bases unmatched: 3. This CDR3 contains 13 residues. While unrecorded immune exposures were likely, the donors were nominally healthy when sampled.

V and J are TRBV7-2 and TRBJ2-7; the match to TRBD2 covers 7 bases. Source material: PBMCs. This clonotype originated in a female donor in good health and CMV-seronegative. Here the CDR3 reads CASSLGLASEQYF. CDR3 in DNA: TGTGCCAGCAGCTTAGGACTAGCTTCCGAGCAGTACTTC.